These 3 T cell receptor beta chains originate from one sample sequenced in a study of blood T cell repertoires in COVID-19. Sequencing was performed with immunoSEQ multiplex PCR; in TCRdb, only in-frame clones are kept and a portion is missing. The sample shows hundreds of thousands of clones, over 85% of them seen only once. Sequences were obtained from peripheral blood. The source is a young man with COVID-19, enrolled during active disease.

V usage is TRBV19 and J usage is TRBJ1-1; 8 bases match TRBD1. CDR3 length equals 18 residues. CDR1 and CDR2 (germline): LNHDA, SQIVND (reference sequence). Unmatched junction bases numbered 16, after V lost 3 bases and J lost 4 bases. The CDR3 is CASSIGLATGEEVTEAFF. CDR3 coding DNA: TGTGCCAGTAGTATTGGGTTGGCGACAGGGGAGGAGGTCACTGAAGCTTTCTTT.

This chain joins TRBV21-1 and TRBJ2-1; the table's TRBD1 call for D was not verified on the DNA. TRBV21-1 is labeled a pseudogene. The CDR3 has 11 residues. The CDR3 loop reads CASSRQGWQFF. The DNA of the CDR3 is TGTGCCAGCAGTCGACAGGGGTGGCAGTTCTTC.

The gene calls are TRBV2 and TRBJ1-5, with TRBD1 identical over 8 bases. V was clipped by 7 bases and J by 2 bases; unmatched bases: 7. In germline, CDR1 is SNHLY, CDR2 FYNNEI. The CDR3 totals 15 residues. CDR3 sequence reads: CASIGDRGGNQPQHF. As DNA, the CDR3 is TGTGCCAGCATCGGTGACAGGGGAGGCAATCAGCCCCAGCATTTT.